This entry describes one TCR beta chain. Other DNA variants within this sample encode the same CDR3. This sample was included in a study of blood T cell repertoires in COVID-19. Study summary: Material from acute and convalescent COVID-19 was sourced from the United States, Italy and Spain. Nucleic acid was either cDNA or gDNA, and it came from T cells, B-cell-depleted T cells, or PBMCs.

In the source study's methods: By means of reference gene primer amplification, nucleated cell counts were estimated. Assay: immunoSEQ multiplex PCR; the TCRdb copy retains only in-frame clones and omits some. For V, J and clone size, that table is used; D and trimming come from the DNA. The table has tens of thousands of clones, roughly four fifths seen once. In germline, CDR1 is SGHRS, CDR2 YFSETQ. The CDR3 runs to 15 residues. Unmatched junction bases numbered 4, after V lost 0 bases and J lost 6 bases. What was sequenced was peripheral blood. This sequence was found in a woman between 55 and 75 years old with acute or convalescent COVID-19. The chain joins TRBV5-1 to TRBJ2-3; TRBD1 aligns across 10 bases. For the CDR3, the DNA is TGCGCCAGCAGCTTGGGGACAGGGGGAGGCGATACGCAGTATTTT. As protein: CASSLGTGGGDTQYF.